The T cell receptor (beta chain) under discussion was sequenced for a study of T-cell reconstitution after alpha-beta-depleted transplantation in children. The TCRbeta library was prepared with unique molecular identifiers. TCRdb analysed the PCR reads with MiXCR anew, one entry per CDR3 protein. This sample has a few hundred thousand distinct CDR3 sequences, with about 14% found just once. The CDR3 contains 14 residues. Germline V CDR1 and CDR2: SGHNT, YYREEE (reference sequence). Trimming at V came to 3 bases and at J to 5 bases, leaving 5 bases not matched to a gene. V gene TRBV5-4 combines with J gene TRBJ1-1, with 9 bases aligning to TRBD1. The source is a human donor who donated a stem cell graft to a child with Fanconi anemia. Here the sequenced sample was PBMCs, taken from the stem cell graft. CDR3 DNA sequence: TGTGCCAGCAGCTCCCGGACAGGGGAAACTGAAGCTTTCTTT. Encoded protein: CASSSRTGETEAFF. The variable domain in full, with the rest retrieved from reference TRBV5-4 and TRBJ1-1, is ETGVTQSPTHLIKTRGQQVTLRCSSQSGHNTVSWYQQALGQGPQFIFQYYREEENGRGNFPPRFSGLQFPNYSSELNVNALELDDSALYLCASSSRTGETEAFFGQGTRLTVV.